The 19 T cell receptor beta chains listed next were all sequenced from one sample in a study of beta chain features in type 1 diabetes. All of the isolated RNA was reverse transcribed, so expressed TCRB transcripts were sequenced. Method: immunoSEQ multiplex PCR; TCRdb's copy keeps in-frame clones and lacks some. The sample has fewer than 300,000 clones; approximately 10% are singletons. These receptors lack a known antigen. Study findings and constraints: Among patients with Type 1 diabetes, TCRB CDR3s were moderately but significantly shorter in every one of the four CD4+ subsets.

The material sequenced was naive CD4+ T cells from blood. These receptors originate from a young man with type 1 diabetes.

This chain uses TRBV12-5 with TRBJ2-3; TRBD1 matches 7 bases. CDR3 length equals 11 residues. Germline CDR1 is LGHNT and CDR2 is FRNRAP. The CDR3 loop reads CAGGRGDTQYF. Written as DNA, the CDR3 is TGTGCAGGGGGCAGAGGAGATACGCAGTATTTT.

The CDR3 reads CASSQVDSRNTIYF. Written as DNA, the CDR3 is TGTGCCAGCAGCCAAGTGGACAGTCGGAACACCATATATTTT. V gene TRBV4-2 combines with J gene TRBJ1-3; a weak D match, TRBD1 (6 bases). V shed 1 base and J shed 7 bases, with 11 bases lying between them. Germline CDR1 reads LGHNA; CDR2 reads YNFKEQ. CDR3 length equals 14 residues.

In its sample, this clone was seen a few times. The chain recombines TRBV7-9 with TRBJ1-4; the D is unclear. The length of the CDR3 is 13 residues. V lost 3 bases and J lost 8, with 10 bases in between. Germline V gene data show CDR1 as SEHNR and CDR2 as FQNEAQ (reference sequence). CDR3 sequence (DNA): TGTGCCAGCAGCTTGAACAGTCAAGAAAAACTGTTTTTT. Its protein is CASSLNSQEKLFF.

The CDR3 DNA reads TGTGCCAGCAGTTCGACAGGGGGCAATCAGCCCCAGCATTTT. Translated: CASSSTGGNQPQHF. This sequence joins TRBV6-6 and TRBJ1-5; TRBD1 aligns across 8 bases. The CDR3 extends over 14 amino acids. CDR1 and CDR2 (germline): MNHNY, SVGAGI (reference sequence). The V gene end was trimmed by 4 bases and the J gene end by 2 bases; junction bases not matched to a gene: 1.

This clone came up a few times. A junction end diverges from the germline sequence, so it may reflect a read error. The genes are TRBV7-7 and TRBJ1-6; the match to TRBD1 covers 8 bases. The germline CDR1 and CDR2 sequences are SSHAT and FNYEAQ (reference sequence). The CDR3 runs to 16 residues. CDR3 region: CASSLPTGAHNSPLHF. The DNA of the CDR3 is TGTGCTAGCAGCTTACCGACAGGGGCTCACAATTCACCCCTCCACTTT.

This chain uses TRBV7-2 with TRBJ2-2; 7 nucleotides match TRBD1. Germline V gene data show CDR1 as SGHTA and CDR2 as FQGNSA. Unmatched junction bases numbered 13, after V lost 5 bases and J lost 10 bases. The CDR3 has 15 amino acids. The CDR3 DNA reads TGTGCCAGCAGCGTCACCGGGACAGCCTTAAAGGAGCTGTTTTTT. Its translation is CASSVTGTALKELFF.

The chain combines TRBV19 with TRBJ1-2; no definite D call. Per germline, CDR1 LNHDA and CDR2 SQIVND (reference sequence). V dropped 2 bases and J dropped 4 bases, with 11 bases sitting between them. The length of the CDR3 is 14 residues. CDR3 residues: CASSILAGSYGYTF. In DNA form, the CDR3 reads TGTGCCAGTAGTATATTGGCAGGAAGCTATGGCTACACCTTC.

The chain uses TRBV4-2 and TRBJ2-7; a possible D gene is TRBD1 (6 bases). The CDR3 covers 13 residues. V shed 2 bases and J shed 6 bases, with 11 bases lying between them. Germline lookup yields CDR1 LGHNA and CDR2 YNFKEQ. The CDR3 region is CASSQPDRGEQYF. In DNA, the CDR3 is TGTGCCAGCAGCCAACCGGACAGAGGCGAGCAGTACTTC.

This clone was observed a single time. The chain recombines TRBV4-2 with TRBJ1-2; 9 nucleotides line up with TRBD1. The germline V gene has CDR1 LGHNA and CDR2 YNFKEQ. The CDR3 runs 14 residues. Unmatched junction bases numbered 9, after V lost 5 bases and J lost 8 bases. CDR3 nucleotides: TGTGCCAGCAGCAGCCGGGACAGGGTATCAGGCTACACCTTC. Translating it yields CASSSRDRVSGYTF.

This chain connects TRBV7-9 to TRBJ2-5; a weak D match, TRBD1 (5 bases). V lost 5 bases and J 5 bases, leaving 18 bases between the germline ends. This CDR3 has 15 amino acids. Germline assignment: CDR1 SEHNR and CDR2 FQNEAQ (reference sequence). The CDR3 DNA follows: TGTGCCAGCAGCCTGACGTTAACAGGTCAGGAGACCCAGTACTTC. Its translation: CASSLTLTGQETQYF.

This clone was seen more than once but under ten times. V is TRBV29-1 and J is TRBJ2-7; D gene uncertain. The CDR3 totals 13 residues. Germline V gene data show CDR1 as SQVTM and CDR2 as ANQGSEA. Trimming removed 6 bases at V and 3 bases at J, with 15 bases between. CDR3: CSVTRGVGYEQYF. DNA for the CDR3: TGCAGCGTGACTCGAGGTGTGGGCTACGAGCAGTACTTC.

The V call is TRBV7-2, the J call TRBJ2-1; 8 nucleotides match TRBD2. V lost 10 bases to trimming and J lost 1 base; unmatched junction nucleotides: 6. CDR1 is SGHTA, CDR2 FQGNSA, per germline. CDR3 length: 14 residues. CDR3 in DNA: TGTGCCACCAAGAGCGGGGGTTCCTACAATGAGCAGTTCTTC. It specifies CATKSGGSYNEQFF.

About this clone itself: Other nucleotide sequences from this sample produce the same CDR3. The gene calls are TRBV18 and TRBJ1-1; no reliable D call. The V end was cut by 2 bases, the J end by 0 bases, with 4 bases between. Germline V gene data show CDR1 as KGHSH and CDR2 as LQKENI. CDR3 length equals 13 residues. In DNA, the CDR3 is TGTGCCAGCTCACCAGGCTTGAACACTGAAGCTTTCTTT. Amino acids: CASSPGLNTEAFF.

This clone was counted only a few times. This chain links TRBV27 with TRBJ2-7; 9 nucleotides agree with TRBD1. V dropped 5 bases and J dropped 13; count of bases not matched to a gene: 12. From germline, CDR1 is MNHEY and CDR2 SMNVEV (reference sequence). The CDR3 covers 13 residues. CDR3 bases: TGTGCCAGCAGTGGGACAGGGAATAGTGGGATCTACTTC. Its protein is CASSGTGNSGIYF.

This rearrangement joins TRBV6-4 to TRBJ1-4; a possible D gene is TRBD1 (5 bases). V was cut by 2 bases and J by 6 bases, with 10 bases left in between. The V gene's germline CDR1 is MRHNA and CDR2 SNTAGT. The CDR3 contains 14 residues. The CDR3 nucleotides read TGTGCCAGCAGTGACACAGGTTATTATGAAAAACTGTTTTTT. This codes for CASSDTGYYEKLFF.

This clone was recorded a few times. J is TRBJ2-3 and V is TRBV5-4, with D maybe TRBD2 (5 bases). V lost 4 bases to trimming and J lost 1 base, with 16 bases between them. CDR1 and CDR2 from the germline V gene are SGHNT and YYREEE (reference sequence). This CDR3 has 16 residues. The CDR3 reads CASSPSAGIRTDTQYF. The DNA of the CDR3 is TGTGCCAGCAGCCCTTCGGCCGGGATACGCACAGATACGCAGTATTTT.

This clone turned up a few times. The CDR3 DNA reads TGTGCCAGCCGGGGGACGAGTCGCGGGGGCTACACCTTC. This encodes CASRGTSRGGYTF. The chain employs TRBV27 and TRBJ1-2, with D maybe TRBD1 (5 bases). Trimming removed 8 bases at V and 8 bases at J, with 18 bases between. From germline, CDR1 is MNHEY and CDR2 SMNVEV (reference sequence). The CDR3 length is 13 residues.

The chain recombines TRBV5-8 with TRBJ2-5, with TRBD2 matching 7 bases. CDR3 length equals 15 residues. CDR1 and CDR2 from the germline V gene are SGHTS and YDEGEE. After removal of 5 bases from V and 4 bases from J, the junction contained 11 bases not matched to a gene. DNA for the CDR3: TGTGCCAGCAGGCAGTCGCGGGGGAGGCGAGAGACCCAGTACTTC. It is translated as CASRQSRGRRETQYF.

This clone was counted a few times. The V and J genes are TRBV7-2 and TRBJ2-7; 10 bases fit TRBD2. This CDR3 contains 15 residues. V lost 5 bases and J lost 3; bases outside the gene matches: 7. Per the germline V gene, CDR1 is SGHTA and CDR2 is FQGNSA. The CDR3 here is CASSLISGGGYEQYF. The CDR3 DNA sequence: TGTGCCAGCAGCCTCATAAGCGGGGGGGGCTACGAGCAGTACTTC.